Listed below are T cell receptor beta chains from one sample, sequenced in a study of beta chain features in type 1 diabetes. Clones were sequenced by immunoSEQ multiplex PCR, and TCRdb holds only the in-frame ones, with some missing. This table holds fewer than 450,000 clones, approximately 15% found once. Material: naive CD4+ T cells from blood. These receptors were obtained from a young woman with type 1 diabetes. CDR3s include the opening cysteine and the closing phenylalanine or tryptophan. D genes are given only for firm matches. Not all rows give a size; the values are once, few, many and, for expanded clones, a class.

d_gene	abundance	v_gene	j_gene	len	CDR3nt	CDR3aa
TRBD1	few	TRBV15	TRBJ1-5	15	TGTGCCACCAGCAGGGGACAGGGGGGCAATCAGCCCCAGCATTTT	CATSRGQGGNQPQHF
-	-	TRBV28	TRBJ1-1	12	TGTGCCAGCAGCACTGTCGTGGTGGAAGCTTTCTTT	CASSTVVVEAFF
TRBD1	few	TRBV29-1	TRBJ1-1	14	TGCAGCGTCGTGGGGGGACAGGGGAGGTCTGAAGCTTTCTTT	CSVVGGQGRSEAFF
-	once	TRBV14	TRBJ2-5	14	TGTGCCAGCAGCCAAAGACTAGGCCAAGAGACCCAGTACTTC	CASSQRLGQETQYF
TRBD2	-	TRBV5-4	TRBJ2-5	16	TGTGCCAGCAGCACCGGCGGGGCTAGCGGGAAAGAGACCCAGTACTTC	CASSTGGASGKETQYF
TRBD2	few	TRBV19	TRBJ2-4	15	TGTGCCAGTAGTAGGGAGGGGTCGGCGGGAAACATTCAGTACTTC	CASSREGSAGNIQYF
-	-	TRBV29-1	TRBJ2-3	13	TGCAGCGTTGGGGCAGGGGAGGGGGATACGCAGTATTTT	CSVGAGEGDTQYF
-	few	TRBV7-2	TRBJ2-3	14	TGTGCCAGCAGCACACGGAGGGTCACAGATACGCAGTATTTT	CASSTRRVTDTQYF
TRBD2	-	TRBV9	TRBJ2-3	14	TGTGCCAGCAGCGCTAGCGGAATCACAGATACGCAGTATTTT	CASSASGITDTQYF
TRBD2	few	TRBV29-1	TRBJ2-1	16	TGCAGCGACAGGACTAGCGGGCCGAGCTCCTACAATGAGCAGTTCTTC	CSDRTSGPSSYNEQFF
TRBD1	-	TRBV5-4	TRBJ2-3	14	TGTGCCAGCAGCCTTAGGACAGGGACAGATACGCAGTATTTT	CASSLRTGTDTQYF
-	few	TRBV11-3	TRBJ2-1	13	TGTGCCTGGGGGGATAGCTCCTACAATGAGCAGTTCTTC	CAWGDSSYNEQFF
-	-	TRBV2	TRBJ1-1	14	TGTGCCAGCAGTGAGACGACAGCGAACACTGAAGCTTTCTTT	CASSETTANTEAFF
-	-	TRBV4-1	TRBJ1-2	14	TGCGCCAGCAGCCAAGAGGAGTGGTTGGGTGGCTACACCTTC	CASSQEEWLGGYTF
-	-	TRBV19	TRBJ1-5	16	TGTGCCAGTAGTCCTAGGGGGGGAGGGGACAATCAGCCCCAGCATTTT	CASSPRGGGDNQPQHF
-	-	TRBV19	TRBJ2-2	12	TGTGCCAGTAAGCGCGGGCCCGGGGAGCTGTTTTTT	CASKRGPGELFF
-	-	TRBV30	TRBJ2-1	14	TGTGCCTGGAGTGCAAAACCGGGACTTGGAAGCCAGTTCTTC	CAWSAKPGLGSQFF
-	-	TRBV19	TRBJ1-2	14	TGTGCCAGTAGTATAGGAGGACATGGCTATGGCTACACCTTC	CASSIGGHGYGYTF
-	few	TRBV29-1	TRBJ1-2	11	TGCAGCGTTGAAGGGGCCTATGGCTACACCTTC	CSVEGAYGYTF
-	few	TRBV7-2	TRBJ1-2	14	TGTGCCAGCAGCTTCTCCGGGGGGCCCTATGGCTACACCTTC	CASSFSGGPYGYTF
TRBD2	-	TRBV18	TRBJ2-3	14	TGTGCCAGCTCACCTGGCGGGAGTTTAGATACGCAGTATTTT	CASSPGGSLDTQYF
-	-	TRBV9	TRBJ1-1	14	TGTGCCAGCAGCGTAGACCCCACTAGCCCTGAAGCTTTCTTT	CASSVDPTSPEAFF
TRBD2	-	TRBV5-1	TRBJ2-2	14	TGCGCCACCGCCCGGGAGGGGAACACCGGGGAGCTGTTTTTT	CATAREGNTGELFF
-	few	TRBV18	TRBJ2-3	16	TGTGCCAGCTCCCGCAATCCGGGATTCAACACAGATACGCAGTATTTT	CASSRNPGFNTDTQYF
-	-	TRBV7-2	TRBJ2-7	14	TGTGCCAGCAGTCAACAGGGTACCTCCTACGAGCAGTACTTC	CASSQQGTSYEQYF
-	-	TRBV30	TRBJ2-5	12	TGTGCCTGGAGTCCACGGGTAGAGACCCAGTACTTC	CAWSPRVETQYF
TRBD2	-	TRBV11-2	TRBJ2-7	17	TGTGCCAGCAGCTTTAGTTTCGGCGGGGGGCTTTGGTACGAGCAGTACTTC	CASSFSFGGGLWYEQYF
-	-	TRBV28	TRBJ2-7	14	TGTGCCAGCAGTTACGATCTGGCCTCCTACGAGCAGTACTTC	CASSYDLASYEQYF
TRBD1	few	TRBV6-1	TRBJ2-7	12	TGTGCCAGCAGTTGGGACAGGGACGAGCAGTACTTC	CASSWDRDEQYF
-	few	TRBV2	TRBJ2-6	15	TGTGCCAGCAGTGATTACAGGGCTGGGGCCAACGTCCTGACTTTC	CASSDYRAGANVLTF
TRBD1	few	TRBV5-1	TRBJ2-3	16	TGCGCCAGCAGGCTTACCGGGACAGGACGCACAGATACGCAGTATTTT	CASRLTGTGRTDTQYF
TRBD1	-	TRBV10-3	TRBJ2-5	13	TGTGCCATCAGAGACAGGGAAGGAGAGACCCAGTACTTC	CAIRDREGETQYF
-	few	TRBV5-1	TRBJ2-7	16	TGCGCCAGCAGCTTGGGGACAGATCGTTCCTTCTACGAGCAGTACTTC	CASSLGTDRSFYEQYF
TRBD2	-	TRBV4-1	TRBJ2-1	18	TGCGCCAGCAGCCAAGGTCTAGCGGGGCCCAACTCCTACAATGAGCAGTTCTTC	CASSQGLAGPNSYNEQFF
TRBD1	few	TRBV5-1	TRBJ2-7	14	TGCGCCAGCAGCCCAGGGGGCCCAACCTACGAGCAGTACTTC	CASSPGGPTYEQYF
-	few	TRBV30	TRBJ2-5	11	TGTGCCTGGACCTCGAGGGAGACCCAGTACTTC	CAWTSRETQYF
-	once	TRBV9	TRBJ2-2	16	TGTGCCAGCAGCGTACTGGGGGCCGCGAACACCGGGGAGCTGTTTTTT	CASSVLGAANTGELFF
-	-	TRBV28	TRBJ2-3	16	TGTGCCAGCAGTTTCTCGGAGCGAACTAGCACAGATACGCAGTATTTT	CASSFSERTSTDTQYF
TRBD1	-	TRBV9	TRBJ2-2	15	TGTGCCAGCAGCGTAGGAGGGGGCAACACCGGGGAGCTGTTTTTT	CASSVGGGNTGELFF
TRBD1	once	TRBV6-6	TRBJ1-5	15	TGTGCCAGCAGCCCCACAGGGGGCGCAGGTCAGCCCCAGCATTTT	CASSPTGGAGQPQHF
-	few	TRBV29-1	TRBJ1-2	10	TGCAGCGTCCTAGAATATGGCTACACCTTC	CSVLEYGYTF
-	few	TRBV7-2	TRBJ2-3	12	TGTGCCAGCAGCCAGGTGCAAGATACGCAGTATTTT	CASSQVQDTQYF
-	-	TRBV9	TRBJ2-2	14	TGTGCCAGCAGCGTAGGAGGACTAACCGGGGAGCTGTTTTTT	CASSVGGLTGELFF
-	-	TRBV7-2	TRBJ2-7	12	TGTGCCAGCAGCTCCCTGAGGTACGAGCAGTACTTC	CASSSLRYEQYF
-	few	TRBV5-6	TRBJ2-7	16	TGTGCCAGCAGCTTGTGGGGGGCTAGCGGAACTTACGAGCAGTACTTC	CASSLWGASGTYEQYF
-	-	TRBV20-1	TRBJ2-7	11	TGCAGTGCTAGATCCGCCTACGAGCAGTACTTC	CSARSAYEQYF
-	few	TRBV7-8	TRBJ2-4	16	TGTGCCAGCAGCCAGATGAATACCCTAGCCAAAAACATTCAGTACTTC	CASSQMNTLAKNIQYF
-	few	TRBV5-1	TRBJ2-2	16	TGCGCCAGCAGCTTGGCAACGGGACAGAACACCGGGGAGCTGTTTTTT	CASSLATGQNTGELFF
TRBD2	many	TRBV5-4	TRBJ2-7	13	TGTGCCAGCAGCCGGACTAGCGGGTACGAGCAGTACTTC	CASSRTSGYEQYF
TRBD2	-	TRBV5-4	TRBJ2-3	16	TGTGCCAGCAGCCACGGGACTAGCGGGGTAACAGATACGCAGTATTTT	CASSHGTSGVTDTQYF
TRBD2	-	TRBV10-1	TRBJ2-3	15	TGCGCCAGCAGTGATGGGCTAGCGGGAGACGATACGCAGTATTTT	CASSDGLAGDDTQYF
-	few	TRBV10-3	TRBJ2-3	14	TGTGCCATCAGTTTGGACTACCTGACAGATACGCAGTATTTT	CAISLDYLTDTQYF